This paragraph reports one T cell receptor beta chain. The antigen remains undetermined. Trimming left V 8 bases short and J 3 bases short, with 13 bases between. The CDR3 runs 13 residues. The germline V gene encodes CDR1 LNHDA and CDR2 SQIVND (reference sequence). These data belong to a study of cytomegalovirus exposure and HLA in healthy donors. Study conclusions and caveats: It was about 150 TCR beta chains that were listed as cytomegalovirus-associated.

The PCR contained 60 Vbeta and 13 Jbeta primers. Profiled with immunoSEQ multiplex PCR; TCRdb holds only in-frame clones, not every one. The sample lists 150,000 to 200,000 clones; 60% to 80% were seen once. The chain links TRBV19 to TRBJ2-5; tentative D call: TRBD2 (5 bases). The sequenced sample consisted of PBMCs. This TCR came from a woman aged 40 to 49 in good health and CMV-seropositive. The CDR3 nucleotides are TGTGCCAGTGGGAGAGCGTACGAAGAGACCCAGTACTTC. The encoded protein is CASGRAYEETQYF.